Sequencing of this T cell receptor (beta chain) was carried out in a study of human T cells and chemical hapten exposure. Study outcomes and limitations: Those TCRs sitting above 1 in 1000 frequency stayed the same with DPC sensitization. Expanded TCRs created a significantly greater count of big CDR3 similarity clusters than controls did.

Time point indicated: patch test 3, about 24 weeks after DPC sensitization. Noted treatment: therapeutic diphenylcyclopropenone sensitization with weekly scalp DPC. Trimming stripped 7 bases from V and 0 bases from J, with 9 bases between. The CDR3 sequence is 14 residues long. This clonotype was recorded at least ten times. Its matching antigen is unknown. TCRdb re-analysed the RACE reads in MiXCR, keeping a single row per CDR3 protein. The data contain around 130,000 distinct CDR3 sequences, 11% of them singletons. The source was whole blood, collected in connection with sensitization to the hapten diphenylcyclopropenone (DPC). The origin of this receptor is a woman aged 45-60 years with alopecia areata. Some clones in this sample may be carry-over from other donors' samples. The rearrangement joins TRBV12-3 or TRBV12-4 to TRBJ2-2; D possibly corresponds to TRBD2 (6 bases). CDR3 sequence: CASIRGSNTGELFF. CDR3 in DNA: TGTGCCAGCATCCGGGGGTCGAACACCGGGGAGCTGTTTTTT.